The 22 T cell receptor beta chains below all came from one sample that was sequenced in a study of shared clonotypes between healthy human individuals. Assay used: immunoSEQ multiplex PCR; TCRdb lists only in-frame clones, some missing. The sample consists of about 96,000 clones, approximately 63% of them appearing once. Sequencing was performed on memory CD8+ T cells sorted from blood. Subset indicated: CD45RO+ cells pooled with CCR7-negative TemRA cells. These receptors all come from a man under 40 in good health.

The chain joins TRBV5-1 to TRBJ2-2; 12 nucleotides align to TRBD2. Germline CDR1 SGHRS, CDR2 YFSETQ. The CDR3 spans 17 residues. The trim removed 2 bases at V and 5 bases at J, leaving 7 bases unmatched. The CDR3 bases are TGCGCCAGCAGCTTAAGACTAGCGGGAGTGCGGACCGGGGAGCTGTTTTTT. It is translated as CASSLRLAGVRTGELFF.

The chain combines TRBV29-1 with TRBJ2-7; no reliable D call. The CDR3 runs to 13 residues. V was clipped by 5 bases and J by 3 bases, with 14 bases between them. Germline V gene data show CDR1 as SQVTM and CDR2 as ANQGSEA. In DNA form, the CDR3 reads TGCAGCGTTCGACTTGACGCTCGCTACGAGCAGTACTTC. This encodes CSVRLDARYEQYF.

J is TRBJ1-3 and V is TRBV10-3; 12 nucleotides agree with TRBD1. With V trimmed by 4 bases and J by 2 bases, 3 bases remained unmatched. Germline V gene lookup returns CDR1 ENHRY and CDR2 SYGVKD. The CDR3 length is 16 residues. This CDR3 is CAISAGTGGTGNTIYF. As DNA, the CDR3 is TGTGCCATCAGTGCGGGGACAGGGGGCACTGGAAACACCATATATTTT.

The chain has TRBV7-6 and TRBJ2-1, with D perhaps matching TRBD1 or TRBD2 (6 bases each). This CDR3 has 18 residues. Germline V gene sequence: CDR1 SGHVS, CDR2 FNYEAQ. V lost 5 bases to trimming and J lost 0 bases, with 20 bases between them. The CDR3 region has the DNA TGTGCCAGCAGCCGACCTCCGGGGGCGGGGAGCTCCTACAATGAGCAGTTCTTC. Translating it yields CASSRPPGAGSSYNEQFF.

Comments on this clone: The junction does not match germline at one end; this may be a read error. The J gene is TRBJ2-5, the V gene TRBV11-2, with TRBD2 identical over 7 bases. The CDR3 has 15 amino acids. CDR1 SGHAT and CDR2 FQNNGV come from the germline V gene. The CDR3 region has the DNA TGTGCCGGCAGCCTCTGGGGGGGACACCAAGAGACCCAGTACTTC. Translating it yields CAGSLWGGHQETQYF. The whole variable domain, filled in from reference TRBV11-2 and TRBJ2-5, reads EAGVAQSPRYKIIEKRQSVAFWCNPISGHATLYWYQQILGQGPKLLIQFQNNGVVDDSQLPKDRFSAERLKGVDSTLKIQPAKLEDSAVYLCAGSLWGGHQETQYFGPGTRLLVL.

The gene calls are TRBV5-5 and TRBJ2-5, with TRBD2 identical over 7 bases. The CDR3 contains 13 residues. V was pared by 0 bases and J by 10 bases, with 6 bases of the junction left unmatched. Germline V gives CDR1 SGHKS, CDR2 YYEKEE (reference sequence). Written as DNA, the CDR3 is TGTGCCAGCAGCTTGGGGGATAGCGGGTTCCAGTACTTC. As protein: CASSLGDSGFQYF.

The J gene is TRBJ1-1, the V gene TRBV7-9; D gene uncertain. Germline V gives CDR1 SEHNR, CDR2 FQNEAQ (reference sequence). The CDR3 has 13 amino acids. V lost 5 bases and J 5 bases, leaving 12 bases between the germline ends. As DNA, the CDR3 is TGTGCCAGCAGCCCCCCCCGAATAACTGAAGCTTTCTTT. This sequence encodes CASSPPRITEAFF.

This chain connects TRBV5-6 to TRBJ2-1, with D maybe TRBD1 (5 bases). Germline loops: CDR1 SGHDT, CDR2 YYEEEE. V dropped 0 bases and J dropped 5 bases, with 15 bases sitting between them. The CDR3 is made up of 16 amino acids. CDR3 loop: CASSLELAGIHNEQFF. As DNA, the CDR3 is TGTGCCAGCAGCTTGGAGCTTGCAGGGATACACAATGAGCAGTTCTTC.

V and J are TRBV4-3 and TRBJ2-1; D call uncertain. Germline V CDR1 and CDR2: LGHNA, YSLEER. The germline V and J ends were trimmed by 4 bases and 5 bases, with 12 bases remaining between them. The CDR3 length is 14 residues. The DNA of the CDR3 is TGCGCCAGCAGCCGAAACCGTAACAACAATGAGCAGTTCTTC. This encodes CASSRNRNNNEQFF.

The chain links TRBV28 to TRBJ1-1, with D uncertain. Germline loops: CDR1 MDHEN, CDR2 SYDVKM. This CDR3 has 11 residues. V was pared by 4 bases and J by 11 bases, with 11 bases between. As DNA, the CDR3 is TGTGCCAGCAGTTCTTCCCTAGGGGCTTTCTTT. As protein: CASSSSLGAFF.

This clone showed up just once. The V and J genes are TRBV10-3 and TRBJ2-7; 7 bases agree with TRBD1. Germline V gives CDR1 ENHRY, CDR2 SYGVKD. There are 15 residues in the CDR3. The V segment lost 7 bases and the J segment 4 bases; nucleotides outside the gene matches: 13. Here the CDR3 DNA reads TGTGCCATCATCACAGGGGCCGAGGGTGGATACGAGCAGTACTTC. It is translated as CAIITGAEGGYEQYF.

This clone has only one observation. The rearrangement links TRBV2 to TRBJ1-5; TRBD1 matches at 9 bases. The V segment lost 4 bases and the J segment 2 bases; nucleotides outside the gene matches: 9. Germline assignment: CDR1 SNHLY and CDR2 FYNNEI. CDR3 length equals 17 residues. The CDR3 DNA reads as TGTGCCAGCAGTGTTGAGACAGGGGGAAGCGGCAATCAGCCCCAGCATTTT. The encoded protein is CASSVETGGSGNQPQHF. Full variable domain (rest looked up from reference TRBV2 and TRBJ1-5): EPEVTQTPSHQVTQMGQEVILRCVPISNHLYFYWYRQILGQKVEFLVSFYNNEISEKSEIFDDQFSVERPDGSNFTLKIRSTKLEDSAMYFCASSVETGGSGNQPQHFGDGTRLSIL.

The V call is TRBV18, the J call TRBJ2-3; D gene ambiguous. This CDR3 comprises 11 residues. The V end was cut by 3 bases, the J end by 8 bases, with 6 bases between. Per the germline V gene, CDR1 is KGHSH and CDR2 is LQKENI. The CDR3 region has the DNA TGTGCCAGCTCACCTGATCGTACGCAGTATTTT. Its protein is CASSPDRTQYF.

This clone was counted ten times or more. The chain employs TRBV16 and TRBJ2-7; D gene unclear. Germline V gene lookup returns CDR1 KGHSY and CDR2 FQNENV. V lost 3 bases to trimming and J lost 4 bases, with 7 bases between them. The CDR3 has 12 residues. DNA of the CDR3: TGTGCCAGCAGCCACTCTCTTTACGAGCAGTACTTC. It codes for CASSHSLYEQYF.

The chain has TRBV11-3 and TRBJ2-3, with D unresolved. The CDR3 has 14 residues. The germline gives CDR1 SGHNT, CDR2 YENEEA. Between the trimmed V and J ends, which lost 3 bases and 2 bases, there was a span of 9 bases. The chain's CDR3 is CASSLGGDTDTQYF. As DNA, the CDR3 is TGTGCCAGCAGCTTGGGCGGCGACACAGATACGCAGTATTTT.

The J gene is TRBJ2-2, the V gene TRBV7-9; TRBD2 matches at 8 bases. CDR1 is SEHNR, CDR2 FQNEAQ, per germline (reference sequence). This CDR3 is built from 18 residues. The V segment lost 5 bases and the J segment 5 bases; nucleotides outside the gene matches: 16. The CDR3 nucleotides read TGTGCCAGCAGCCTACCCCCCAGGGTAGCGGGAAGTACCGGGGAGCTGTTTTTT. Its translation is CASSLPPRVAGSTGELFF.

The chain recombines TRBV19 with TRBJ1-5, with 7 bases identical to TRBD1. Germline V gene sequence: CDR1 LNHDA, CDR2 SQIVND (reference sequence). V was clipped by 1 base and J by 6 bases; unmatched bases: 6. CDR3 length equals 15 residues. In nucleotides, the CDR3 is TGTGCCAGTAGTATAGGGCGGCAGGGGGTTCAGCCCCAGCATTTT. Its protein product is CASSIGRQGVQPQHF.

The chain employs TRBV7-2 and TRBJ2-7, with TRBD2 matching over 10 bases. V was clipped by 2 bases and J by 2 bases; unmatched bases: 3. The CDR3 runs to 15 residues. Germline V gives CDR1 SGHTA, CDR2 FQGNSA. The CDR3 nucleotides are TGTGCCAGCAGCTTACTAGCGGGAGAAACCTACGAGCAGTACTTC. Its protein product is CASSLLAGETYEQYF.

This chain connects TRBV19 to TRBJ2-2; 13 bases line up with TRBD2. The CDR3 is 16 amino acids. Unmatched junction bases numbered 1, after V lost 1 base and J lost 5 bases. CDR1 and CDR2 (germline): LNHDA, SQIVND (reference sequence). The CDR3 bases are TGTGCCAGTAGTATAGGACTAGCGGGAGGTACCGGGGAGCTGTTTTTT. Encoded protein: CASSIGLAGGTGELFF.

This clone was counted ten times or more. The rearrangement links TRBV28 to TRBJ2-7; D is ambiguous. Per the germline V gene, CDR1 is MDHEN and CDR2 is SYDVKM. This CDR3 spans 12 amino acids. V lost 7 bases to trimming and J lost 6 bases, with 13 bases between them. The CDR3 protein is CASNSNLREQYF. As DNA, the CDR3 is TGTGCCAGCAACAGTAATTTACGCGAGCAGTACTTC.

Concerning this clone itself: Other DNA sequences in the sample encode the same CDR3. The V call is TRBV25-1, the J call TRBJ2-7; unclear D gene. V was clipped by 1 base and J by 4 bases, with 5 bases between them. The CDR3 sequence is 12 residues long. Per the germline V gene, CDR1 is MGHDK and CDR2 is SYGVNS. CDR3 in amino acids: CASSELSYEQYF. In nucleotides, the CDR3 is TGTGCCAGCAGTGAATTGTCATACGAGCAGTACTTC.

The V gene is TRBV29-1, the J gene TRBJ1-2, with 11 bases matching TRBD1. V dropped 3 bases and J dropped 4; count of bases not matched to a gene: 10. Germline CDR1 is SQVTM and CDR2 is ANQGSEA. CDR3 size: 16 residues. The CDR3 loop is CSVDSDRGRFSYGYTF. The CDR3 DNA is TGCAGCGTTGATTCGGACAGGGGGCGCTTCTCCTATGGCTACACCTTC.